The 19 T cell receptor beta chains in this list originate from one sample, sequenced in a study of beta chain features in type 1 diabetes. Of the isolated RNA, all was reverse transcribed, and so the sequenced material was expressed TCRB transcripts. Here immunoSEQ multiplex PCR was the method, and the copy in TCRdb shows in-frame clones only, minus some. The sample carries some 330,000 clones, about 11% recorded once. Sequencing input: naive CD4+ T cells from blood. The receptor source for this set is a woman in her thirties in good health.

This chain links TRBV7-9 with TRBJ1-1, with 8 nucleotides matching TRBD1. J gave up 4 bases and V 3 bases, and 7 bases lay outside the gene matches. The CDR3 is made up of 15 amino acids. CDR1 is SEHNR, CDR2 FQNEAQ, per germline (reference sequence). CDR3 DNA sequence: TGTGCCAGCAGCTTCGAACGACAGGGGCTCACTGAAGCTTTCTTT. Translating gives CASSFERQGLTEAFF.

This sequence joins TRBV7-9 and TRBJ2-2; TRBD1 aligns across 10 bases. The CDR3 is made up of 15 amino acids. Germline V gene sequence: CDR1 SEHNR, CDR2 FQNEAQ (reference sequence). Trimming cost V 5 bases and J 5 bases; bases outside gene matches: 5. In DNA, the CDR3 is TGTGCCAGCAGCGCCCCGGGACAGGGGACCGGGGAGCTGTTTTTT. It yields the protein CASSAPGQGTGELFF. The whole variable domain, remainder taken from reference TRBV7-9 and TRBJ2-2, is DTGVSQNPRHKITKRGQNVTFRCDPISEHNRLYWYRQTLGQGPEFLTYFQNEAQLEKSRLLSDRFSAERPKGSFSTLEIQRTEQGDSAMYLCASSAPGQGTGELFFGEGSRLTVL.

J is TRBJ2-7 and V is TRBV14, with 9 bases aligning to TRBD1. The V segment lost 2 bases and the J segment 6 bases; nucleotides outside the gene matches: 8. The CDR3 has 15 residues. Looked up from germline, CDR1 is SGHDN and CDR2 is FVKESK. The CDR3 loop is CASSQTGTGLREQYF. In nucleotides, the CDR3 is TGTGCCAGCAGCCAAACCGGGACAGGGCTGCGCGAGCAGTACTTC.

V and J are TRBV6-5 and TRBJ2-5, with 7 bases lining up with TRBD2. This CDR3 is built from 13 residues. The ends lost 5 bases at V and 5 bases at J; junction bases unmatched: 5. The germline V gene has CDR1 MNHEY and CDR2 SVGAGI. The CDR3 DNA reads as TGTGCCAGCAGTCGACTAGCTACGGAGACCCAGTACTTC. This sequence encodes CASSRLATETQYF.

The V call is TRBV30, the J call TRBJ1-2; tentative D call: TRBD1 (5 bases). The germline CDR1 and CDR2 sequences are GTSNPN and SVGIG (reference sequence). This CDR3 spans 17 amino acids. The ends were cut back, 3 bases at V and 5 bases at J, with 25 bases in the middle. As DNA, the CDR3 is TGTGCCTGGAGGGAAGTTGGAGGGTTCCCTTGGGGGTATGGCTACACCTTC. Encoded protein: CAWREVGGFPWGYGYTF.

This clone was observed a handful of times. DNA for the CDR3: TGCGCCAGCAGCACCCGACTAGCGGGAGCGACCTACAATGAGCAGTTCTTC. Its protein product is CASSTRLAGATYNEQFF. This chain joins TRBV4-3 and TRBJ2-1; 12 bases line up with TRBD2. The CDR3 is 17 amino acids. Per germline, CDR1 LGHNA and CDR2 YSLEER. Losses at the gene ends were 5 bases for V and 2 bases for J; bases not matched to a gene: 7.

This clone has only a few counts. The chain has TRBV30 and TRBJ2-7; D might be TRBD1 (6 bases). CDR3 size: 10 residues. Germline CDR1 reads GTSNPN; CDR2 reads SVGIG (reference sequence). V was trimmed by 2 bases and J by 9 bases, leaving 8 bases between them. This CDR3 reads CAWSSRGQYF. In nucleotides, the CDR3 is TGTGCCTGGAGTTCCAGGGGGCAGTACTTC. Using reference TRBV30 and TRBJ2-7 for the parts outside the CDR3, the full variable domain is SQTIHQWPATLVQPVGSPLSLECTVEGTSNPNLYWYRQAAGRGLQLLFYSVGIGQISSEVPQNLSASRPQDRQFILSSKKLLLSDSGFYLCAWSSRGQYFGPGTRLTVT.

This rearrangement joins TRBV19 to TRBJ2-7; perhaps TRBD2 as D (7 bases). Germline lookup yields CDR1 LNHDA and CDR2 SQIVND (reference sequence). Deletions cut 4 bases from V and 5 bases from J, with 21 bases between. This CDR3 has 16 amino acids. For the CDR3, the DNA is TGTGCCAGTAGTAGGGGCCCTTCGGGGGGCGGACACGAGCAGTACTTC. Residues: CASSRGPSGGGHEQYF. Together with reference TRBV19 and TRBJ2-7, the CDR3 gives the full variable domain: DGGITQSPKYLFRKEGQNVTLSCEQNLNHDAMYWYRQDPGQGLRLIYYSQIVNDFQKGDIAEGYSVSREKKESFPLTVTSAQKNPTAFYLCASSRGPSGGGHEQYFGPGTRLTVT.

This clone was found a few times. The rearrangement links TRBV2 to TRBJ2-1, with TRBD1 matching 9 bases. Germline CDR1 and CDR2: SNHLY and FYNNEI. CDR3 length equals 15 residues. The ends lost 6 bases at V and 4 bases at J; junction bases unmatched: 7. CDR3 region: CASSRTGVAYNEQFF. The CDR3 region has the DNA TGTGCCAGCAGCAGGACAGGGGTTGCGTACAATGAGCAGTTCTTC.

The gene calls are TRBV15 and TRBJ2-7; TRBD2 agrees at 7 bases. CDR1 is LNHNV, CDR2 YYDKDF, per germline (reference sequence). The CDR3 contains 17 residues. J gave up 2 bases and V 1 base, and 11 bases lay outside the gene matches. The CDR3 spells CATSRGAGAGTTYEQYF. CDR3 nucleotide sequence: TGTGCCACCAGCAGAGGGGCTGGGGCCGGGACTACCTACGAGCAGTACTTC.

V gene TRBV19 combines with J gene TRBJ1-5; D is perhaps TRBD1 (5 bases). CDR1 and CDR2 from the germline V gene are LNHDA and SQIVND (reference sequence). Trimming pared 10 bases from V and 2 bases from J, leaving 18 bases between. CDR3 length: 15 amino acids. In nucleotides, the CDR3 is TGTGCCACGGCATTCGGGGGTTTTGGCAATCAGCCCCAGCATTTT. It encodes CATAFGGFGNQPQHF.

The chain has TRBV29-1 and TRBJ1-4, with TRBD1 identical over 10 bases. CDR1 is SQVTM and CDR2 is ANQGSEA in the germline V gene. With V trimmed by 7 bases and J by 4 bases, 12 bases remained unmatched. The CDR3 runs to 16 residues. CDR3 residues: CSGAGTGAGGNEKLFF. Here the CDR3 DNA reads TGCAGCGGAGCCGGGACAGGGGCAGGGGGTAATGAAAAACTGTTTTTT.

In this sample, this clone turned up a few times. Other DNA sequences in this specimen translate into the identical CDR3. This chain joins TRBV18 and TRBJ2-7, with a possible D match to TRBD1 (6 bases). V was cut by 3 bases and J by 1 base, with 10 bases left in between. This CDR3 comprises 14 residues. Germline CDR1 KGHSH, CDR2 LQKENI. DNA of the CDR3: TGTGCCAGCTCACCCCAGGGGTTGTCCTACGAGCAGTACTTC. Amino acid sequence: CASSPQGLSYEQYF.

This clone was picked up a small number of times. The rearrangement links TRBV28 to TRBJ2-1, with TRBD2 as a possible D gene (5 bases). This CDR3 contains 15 residues. Germline assignment: CDR1 MDHEN and CDR2 SYDVKM. With 6 bases removed from V and 7 bases from J, the gap between germline ends came to 19 bases. CDR3 sequence: CASRPWGEGRNEQFF. The CDR3 DNA sequence: TGTGCCAGCAGACCCTGGGGAGAAGGGCGGAATGAGCAGTTCTTC.

The chain employs TRBV29-1 and TRBJ1-4; 9 bases are a match to TRBD1. V trimming: 8 bases; J trimming: 8 bases; junction bases outside the gene matches: 9. The CDR3 runs to 13 residues. The germline gives CDR1 SQVTM, CDR2 ANQGSEA. This CDR3 reads CSTADRGEEKLFF. The CDR3 nucleotides read TGCAGCACCGCGGACAGGGGAGAGGAAAAACTGTTTTTT.

The sample holds a few counts of this clone. At the DNA level, this CDR3 is encoded by other sequences in the same sample as well. The genes are TRBV9 and TRBJ2-1; 8 bases fit TRBD2. V was clipped by 2 bases and J by 1 base; unmatched bases: 2. This CDR3 contains 15 residues. Germline V gives CDR1 SGDLS, CDR2 YYNGEE. CDR3 DNA sequence: TGTGCCAGCAGCGTCACTAGCGGTTCCTACAATGAGCAGTTCTTC. Translation gives CASSVTSGSYNEQFF.

The V and J genes are TRBV7-9 and TRBJ2-5, with 7 bases aligning to TRBD2. The CDR3 runs to 14 residues. Unmatched junction bases numbered 6, after V lost 5 bases and J lost 3 bases. Germline V gene data show CDR1 as SEHNR and CDR2 as FQNEAQ (reference sequence). CDR3 amino acids: CASSPGRVEETQYF. The CDR3, as DNA: TGTGCCAGCAGCCCAGGGAGGGTTGAAGAGACCCAGTACTTC.

The chain's CDR3 is CASSSSGRGFNSPLHF. CDR3 nucleotide sequence: TGTGCCAGCAGCTCCTCGGGACGGGGGTTTAATTCACCCCTCCACTTT. The chain couples TRBV13 to TRBJ1-6; weak D call: TRBD1 (5 bases). The germline V gene has CDR1 PRHDT and CDR2 FYEKMQ (reference sequence). This CDR3 comprises 16 residues. V dropped 4 bases and J dropped 6 bases, with 16 bases sitting between them.

The chain employs TRBV4-1 and TRBJ1-5; no reliable D call. V gave up 1 base and J gave up 0 bases, with 13 bases separating them. The CDR3 runs to 17 residues. The germline V gene has CDR1 MGHRA and CDR2 YSYEKL. The CDR3 region has the DNA TGCGCCAGCAGCCAAGGGAGAGGAACGGATAGCAATCAGCCCCAGCATTTT. Protein product: CASSQGRGTDSNQPQHF.